The 25 T cell receptor beta chains presented below share a single source sample, sequenced in a study of T cell responses to AZD1222 COVID-19 vaccine. The repertoire was sequenced with immunoSEQ multiplex PCR; TCRdb's copy has only in-frame clones and lacks some. The sample has under 150,000 clones, 85% to 95% seen once; the top ten hold 5% to 6.5%. Sequenced here: peripheral blood, sampled on day 0 of AZD1222 vaccination. These receptors were obtained from an adult in good health.

V usage is TRBV9 and J usage is TRBJ1-1; 7 positions match TRBD1. V was clipped by 3 bases and J by 5 bases; unmatched bases: 7. CDR1 is SGDLS and CDR2 is YYNGEE in the germline V gene. The CDR3 consists of 14 residues. The CDR3 bases are TGTGCCAGCAGCGCGACAGGGACTATGACTGAAGCTTTCTTT. Translation gives CASSATGTMTEAFF.

J is TRBJ2-5 and V is TRBV19; unclear D gene. Deletions cut 5 bases from V and 5 bases from J, with 6 bases between. Germline CDR1 LNHDA, CDR2 SQIVND (reference sequence). The CDR3 has 11 amino acids. The CDR3 spells CASSVSETQYF. The CDR3 region has the DNA TGTGCCAGTAGTGTATCGGAGACCCAGTACTTC.

This clone was detected only once. The chain links TRBV18 to TRBJ2-1, with D perhaps TRBD1 (6 bases). The CDR3 is 14 amino acids. The V and J ends lost 1 base and 8 bases respectively, with 12 bases between them. From germline, CDR1 is KGHSH and CDR2 LQKENI. Here the CDR3 reads CASSPRAGVDEQFF. The CDR3 DNA reads as TGTGCCAGCTCACCACGGGCAGGGGTCGATGAGCAGTTCTTC.

In its sample, this clone was seen once. The chain links TRBV28 to TRBJ1-6; 7 bases map to TRBD1. Germline V gives CDR1 MDHEN, CDR2 SYDVKM. V gave up 6 bases and J gave up 0 bases; unmatched junction bases: 8. The CDR3 extends over 17 amino acids. CDR3 sequence: CASSVRRDSSYNSPLHF. The DNA for the CDR3 is TGTGCCAGCAGCGTACGCCGGGACAGCTCCTATAATTCACCCCTCCACTTT.

In DNA, the CDR3 is TGCGCCAGCAGCCAAGCCAAACTAGGTAGTACAGATACGCAGTATTTT. Translation gives CASSQAKLGSTDTQYF. J is TRBJ2-3 and V is TRBV4-1; D may be TRBD2 (5 bases). From germline, CDR1 is MGHRA and CDR2 YSYEKL. Trimming stripped 1 base from V and 3 bases from J, with 14 bases between. The CDR3 contains 16 residues.

This clone has just a few counts. The chain uses TRBV5-4 and TRBJ2-1; 15 bases fit TRBD2. Germline assignment: CDR1 SGHNT and CDR2 YYREEE (reference sequence). Unmatched junction bases numbered 4, after V lost 4 bases and J lost 8 bases. The CDR3 runs 15 residues. This CDR3 reads CASSVWTSGGDEQFF. The CDR3 coding sequence is TGTGCCAGCAGCGTATGGACTAGCGGGGGGGATGAGCAGTTCTTC.

The J gene is TRBJ1-2, the V gene TRBV19; D remains ambiguous. V was clipped by 0 bases and J by 6 bases, with 14 bases between them. There are 15 residues in the CDR3. Per germline, CDR1 LNHDA and CDR2 SQIVND (reference sequence). The CDR3 nucleotides read TGTGCCAGTAGTATAGACCATCCCCGAGCGGATGGCTACACCTTC. It codes for CASSIDHPRADGYTF.

This chain joins TRBV11-2 and TRBJ2-3; possible D gene TRBD2, 6 bases. CDR3 length equals 16 residues. Per germline, CDR1 SGHAT and CDR2 FQNNGV. Trimming removed 4 bases at V and 4 bases at J, with 18 bases between. Here the CDR3 DNA reads TGTGCCAGCAGCTCACCTTCGGGAGTCTCCTCAGATACGCAGTATTTT. Its protein is CASSSPSGVSSDTQYF.

The J gene is TRBJ2-7, the V gene TRBV9, with 7 bases fitting TRBD2. This CDR3 comprises 14 residues. Per the germline V gene, CDR1 is SGDLS and CDR2 is YYNGEE. After removal of 0 bases from V and 5 bases from J, the junction contained 5 bases not matched to a gene. CDR3 sequence: CASSVDAGRDEQYF. The CDR3 DNA reads as TGTGCCAGCAGCGTAGACGCAGGGAGGGACGAGCAGTACTTC.

The chain is built from TRBV3-1 (or the pseudogene TRBV3-2) and TRBJ1-2; D unclear. Germline V gene data show CDR1 as LGHDT and CDR2 as YNNKEL (reference sequence). Trimming took off 5 bases at V and 6 bases at J, with 4 bases between the two ends. CDR3 length equals 10 residues. CDR3 nucleotide sequence: TGTGCCAGCAGCGGGCATGGCTACACCTTC. As protein: CASSGHGYTF.

The J gene is TRBJ2-3, the V gene TRBV4-1, with 8 bases matching TRBD2. The germline CDR1 and CDR2 sequences are MGHRA and YSYEKL. The CDR3 covers 14 residues. With V trimmed by 3 bases and J by 3 bases, 2 bases remained unmatched. The CDR3 loop is CASSHTGGTDTQYF. Written as DNA, the CDR3 is TGCGCCAGCAGCCATACGGGGGGGACAGATACGCAGTATTTT.

The chain couples TRBV27 to TRBJ2-3; the match to TRBD2 covers 8 bases. The J segment lost 3 bases and the V segment lost 5 bases, leaving 10 bases of the junction unmatched. This CDR3 is built from 16 residues. The germline gives CDR1 MNHEY, CDR2 SMNVEV (reference sequence). CDR3 loop: CASSQGLVRPTDTQYF. The CDR3 nucleotides are TGTGCCAGCAGTCAGGGACTAGTGCGACCAACAGATACGCAGTATTTT.

The table lists this clone with a few counts. DNA of the CDR3: TGTGCCACCAGCAGAGATAAGGTTGCAGAGGCATATGGCTACACCTTC. It specifies CATSRDKVAEAYGYTF. The rearrangement joins TRBV15 to TRBJ1-2; D gene ambiguous. Germline loops: CDR1 LNHNV, CDR2 YYDKDF (reference sequence). V was trimmed by 0 bases and J by 5 bases, leaving 16 bases between them. The CDR3 length is 16 residues.

The chain joins TRBV5-1 to TRBJ2-5, with TRBD1 identical over 8 bases. Germline CDR1 SGHRS, CDR2 YFSETQ. The CDR3 is made up of 14 amino acids. The ends lost 7 bases at V and 5 bases at J; junction bases unmatched: 10. CDR3 residues: CASSSTGERETQYF. CDR3 coding DNA: TGCGCCAGCTCCTCGACAGGGGAGAGGGAGACCCAGTACTTC.

The chain carries TRBV14 and TRBJ2-7; 9 nucleotides agree with TRBD2. Germline CDR1 SGHDN, CDR2 FVKESK. V trimming: 3 bases; J trimming: 8 bases; junction bases outside the gene matches: 5. The CDR3 has 13 amino acids. CDR3 in amino acids: CASSQREGPQQYF. The CDR3 DNA reads as TGTGCCAGCAGCCAGCGGGAGGGCCCCCAGCAGTACTTC. Using reference TRBV14 and TRBJ2-7 for the parts outside the CDR3, the full variable domain is EAGVTQFPSHSVIEKGQTVTLRCDPISGHDNLYWYRRVMGKEIKFLLHFVKESKQDESGMPNNRFLAERTGGTYSTLKVQPAELEDSGVYFCASSQREGPQQYFGPGTRLTVT.

This sequence joins TRBV9 and TRBJ2-3; tentatively, D is TRBD2 (6 bases). The V gene lost 4 bases and the J gene lost 0 bases, with 18 bases spanning the gap. Germline CDR1 SGDLS, CDR2 YYNGEE. This CDR3 is 17 amino acids long. The CDR3 here is CASSLSPIAVSTDTQYF. The CDR3 DNA reads as TGTGCCAGCAGCTTATCCCCGATAGCGGTTAGCACAGATACGCAGTATTTT.

The chain links TRBV2 to TRBJ1-1; D is unresolved. Trimming left V 3 bases short and J 1 base short, with 3 bases between. The CDR3 contains 12 residues. CDR1 SNHLY and CDR2 FYNNEI come from the germline V gene. This chain's CDR3 is CASSDPNTEAFF. DNA of the CDR3: TGTGCCAGCAGTGACCCGAACACTGAAGCTTTCTTT.

This clone was seen a single time. The rearrangement joins TRBV7-8 to TRBJ1-2; 7 nucleotides line up with TRBD1. The V gene's germline CDR1 is SGHVS and CDR2 FQNEAQ. V was clipped by 4 bases and J by 10 bases; unmatched bases: 18. This CDR3 region has 16 residues. CDR3 residues: CASSSGTEYYLWDYTF. In nucleotides, the CDR3 is TGTGCCAGCAGCTCCGGGACAGAATATTACTTATGGGACTACACCTTC.

The chain uses TRBV6-1 and TRBJ1-2, with D possibly TRBD1 on 6 matching bases. Germline assignment: CDR1 MNHNS and CDR2 SASEGT. There are 15 residues in the CDR3. V was shortened by 1 base and J by 4 bases, with 13 bases between the two germline ends. CDR3 residues: CASSEVRGRGYGYTF. CDR3 bases: TGTGCCAGCAGTGAAGTTCGGGGGCGCGGCTATGGCTACACCTTC.

V and J are TRBV7-8 and TRBJ1-1; 9 nucleotides align to TRBD1. CDR1 and CDR2 from the germline V gene are SGHVS and FQNEAQ. This CDR3 spans 15 amino acids. The V and J ends lost 4 bases and 3 bases, in that order; junction bases with no gene match: 6. The CDR3 here is CASSSPTGGYTEAFF. In DNA, the CDR3 is TGTGCCAGCAGCTCCCCGACAGGGGGGTACACTGAAGCTTTCTTT.

The chain employs TRBV3-1 (or the pseudogene TRBV3-2) and TRBJ1-6; D may be TRBD1 (6 bases). The CDR3 has 14 residues. In germline, CDR1 is LGHDT, CDR2 YNNKEL (reference sequence). Trimming took off 3 bases at V and 7 bases at J, with 10 bases between the two ends. The DNA of the CDR3 is TGTGCCAGCAGCCATAGGGGGGAAAATTCACCCCTCCACTTT. Translation: CASSHRGENSPLHF.

V usage is TRBV29-1 and J usage is TRBJ2-7; no definite D call. The CDR3 spans 13 residues. Germline V gives CDR1 SQVTM, CDR2 ANQGSEA. The V and J ends lost 2 bases and 2 bases respectively, with 10 bases between them. CDR3 sequence reads: CSVELGDTYEQYF. CDR3 DNA sequence: TGCAGCGTTGAACTTGGTGATACCTACGAGCAGTACTTC.

The J gene is TRBJ2-5, the V gene TRBV7-9; D ambiguous. The V gene lost 1 base and the J gene lost 2 bases, with 17 bases spanning the gap. Germline CDR1 SEHNR, CDR2 FQNEAQ (reference sequence). The CDR3 loop spans 17 amino acids. This chain's CDR3 is CASSLGPRRTLQETQYF. CDR3 in DNA: TGTGCCAGCAGCTTAGGACCGCGGCGGACCCTACAAGAGACCCAGTACTTC.

The V gene is TRBV5-1, the J gene TRBJ2-7; no reliable D call. V gave up 0 bases and J gave up 0 bases, with 13 bases separating them. This CDR3 region has 16 residues. Germline-derived CDR1 and CDR2 are SGHRS and YFSETQ. This chain's CDR3 is CASSLEVAPSSYEQYF. The CDR3 DNA follows: TGCGCCAGCAGCTTGGAAGTGGCCCCGAGCTCCTACGAGCAGTACTTC.

J is TRBJ1-5 and V is TRBV18; D gene uncertain. V was pared by 1 base and J by 1 base, with 5 bases between. CDR3 length: 14 amino acids. The germline V gene has CDR1 KGHSH and CDR2 LQKENI. The CDR3 nucleotides read TGTGCCAGCTCACCACGTGCGAGCAATCAGCCCCAGCATTTT. The encoded protein is CASSPRASNQPQHF.